Listed here are 32 T cell receptor beta chains from one sample, sequenced in a study of T cells expressing NK-cell markers. TCRdb reanalyzed the 5' RACE reads and collapses them to one entry per CDR3 protein, without DNA. The repertoire table contains some 440,000 distinct CDR3 sequences. Sequenced material: blood T cells: a sorted CD56 or NKG2C T cell subset, CD4+ or CD8+ T cells, or bulk PBMC T cells (not recorded which). The receptors stem from a woman aged 50 to 65 in good health.

This chain connects TRBV5-1 to TRBJ2-5; TCRdb's assignment of TRBD2 cannot be checked, as there is no DNA. The CDR3 has 15 amino acids. Looked up from germline, CDR1 is SGHRS and CDR2 is YFSETQ. Here the CDR3 reads CASRSRTSGGETQYF. The full variable domain, in which reference TRBV5-1 and TRBJ2-5 provide the parts outside the CDR3, is KAGVTQTPRYLIKTRGQQVTLSCSPISGHRSVSWYQQTPGQGLQFLFEYFSETQRNKGNFPGRFSGRQFSNSRSEMNVSTLELGDSALYLCASRSRTSGGETQYFGPGTRLLVL.

This chain links TRBV29-1 with TRBJ2-1; checking the TCRdb D call of TRBD2 is not possible without DNA. The CDR3 totals 15 residues. CDR1 and CDR2 from the germline V gene are SQVTM and ANQGSEA. This CDR3 reads CSVRTSGPAYNEQFF.

The rearrangement joins TRBV7-2 to TRBJ2-3. CDR3 length: 15 amino acids. Germline V gene sequence: CDR1 SGHTA, CDR2 FQGNSA. CDR3 residues: CASSLVWGSTDTQYF.

The rearrangement uses TRBV10-3 and TRBJ2-7. The CDR3 spans 12 residues. Per germline, CDR1 ENHRY and CDR2 SYGVKD. The CDR3 region is CAISEYSYEQYF.

V and J are TRBV2 and TRBJ1-2; as DNA is missing, the TRBD1 call by TCRdb cannot be tested. The length of the CDR3 is 15 residues. CDR1 SNHLY and CDR2 FYNNEI come from the germline V gene. The CDR3: CASSEDWGAGYGYTF.

The chain has TRBV18 and TRBJ2-3; the D gene TCRdb calls, TRBD2, cannot be checked with no DNA. CDR3 length: 18 residues. Germline-derived CDR1 and CDR2 are KGHSH and LQKENI. This CDR3 is CASSPRPIAVTSTDTQYF.

The V call is TRBV2, the J call TRBJ1-6. Germline assignment: CDR1 SNHLY and CDR2 FYNNEI. This CDR3 region has 11 residues. CDR3 sequence: CASEYNSPLHF.

The chain combines TRBV11-3 with TRBJ2-1; TCRdb's D call, TRBD1, is unchecked because there is no DNA. This CDR3 has 16 amino acids. Germline V CDR1 and CDR2: SGHNT, YENEEA. The chain's CDR3 is CASSLRGRQVMDEQFF.

The chain joins TRBV21-1 to TRBJ2-2. TRBV21-1 is deemed a pseudogene. CDR3 length equals 14 residues. CDR3 residues: CASSTRRETGELFF.

The chain uses TRBV5-1 and TRBJ1-2. The CDR3 has 13 amino acids. The germline V gene encodes CDR1 SGHRS and CDR2 YFSETQ. CDR3 region: CASSLSRVAGYTF.

This chain links TRBV30 with TRBJ2-2. Germline CDR1 and CDR2: GTSNPN and SVGIG (reference sequence). This CDR3 is built from 14 residues. The CDR3: CAWSVLENTGELFF.

This chain uses TRBV3-1 with TRBJ2-5; TCRdb's D gene call, TRBD1, goes unchecked for lack of DNA. The CDR3 extends over 15 amino acids. The germline V gene has CDR1 LGHDT and CDR2 YNNKEL (reference sequence). The CDR3 protein is CASSQEGQGQETQYF.

The rearrangement joins TRBV12-3 or TRBV12-4 to TRBJ2-5. CDR3 size: 14 residues. CDR3 loop: CASSLALRQETQYF.

The chain employs TRBV5-1 and TRBJ2-1. The CDR3 is 15 residues long. Germline V gene data show CDR1 as SGHRS and CDR2 as YFSETQ. The CDR3 is CASSLEGRSGNEQFF.

This sequence joins TRBV7-2 and TRBJ1-1; without DNA, the TCRdb call of TRBD1 cannot be checked. CDR1 is SGHTA and CDR2 is FQGNSA in the germline V gene. The CDR3 is 15 amino acids. CDR3 residues: CASSLQGWKNTEAFF.

V is TRBV24-1 and J is TRBJ2-5; the D gene TCRdb calls, TRBD2, cannot be checked with no DNA. The V gene's germline CDR1 is KGHDR and CDR2 SFDVKD. This CDR3 comprises 13 residues. CDR3 region: CATGRTGGETQYF.

The chain employs TRBV5-5 and TRBJ1-2; TCRdb names TRBD1, which stays unverified in the absence of DNA. The CDR3 spans 14 residues. The germline CDR1 and CDR2 sequences are SGHKS and YYEKEE (reference sequence). The CDR3 region is CASSLTVQNYGYTF.

V is TRBV16 and J is TRBJ2-3; TCRdb outputs TRBD2, but without DNA this stays unchecked. The CDR3 extends over 12 amino acids. From germline, CDR1 is KGHSY and CDR2 FQNENV. The CDR3 sequence is CASTPRLRTQYF.

The rearrangement uses TRBV5-1 and TRBJ2-5; TCRdb outputs TRBD1, but without DNA this stays unchecked. CDR3 size: 15 residues. The germline CDR1 and CDR2 sequences are SGHRS and YFSETQ. The CDR3 sequence: CASSIGQTIQETQYF. Full variable domain (outside the CDR3, taken from reference TRBV5-1 and TRBJ2-5): KAGVTQTPRYLIKTRGQQVTLSCSPISGHRSVSWYQQTPGQGLQFLFEYFSETQRNKGNFPGRFSGRQFSNSRSEMNVSTLELGDSALYLCASSIGQTIQETQYFGPGTRLLVL.

The CDR3 sequence: CASSGLLTSNEQFF. This chain connects TRBV7-9 to TRBJ2-1; TCRdb outputs TRBD2, but without DNA this stays unchecked. The CDR3 runs 14 residues. CDR1 and CDR2 (germline): SEHNR, FQNEAQ (reference sequence).

The CDR3 sequence is CASSYSGTGLYEQYF. The rearrangement joins TRBV6-2 or TRBV6-3 to TRBJ2-7; TCRdb reports TRBD1, a call that lacks DNA to check it against. The CDR3 extends over 15 amino acids. Germline V gene lookup returns CDR1 MNHEY and CDR2 SVGEGT.

This chain connects TRBV6-1 to TRBJ1-1; TCRdb names TRBD1, which stays unverified in the absence of DNA. The CDR3 loop spans 13 amino acids. CDR1 and CDR2 (germline): MNHNS, SASEGT. The CDR3 loop reads CASSGGGSFEAFF.

The chain employs TRBV11-2 and TRBJ1-4; TCRdb's D gene call, TRBD1, goes unchecked for lack of DNA. The CDR3 sequence is 16 residues long. Germline V CDR1 and CDR2: SGHAT, FQNNGV. CDR3: CASSLEVAGAREKLFF. Using reference TRBV11-2 and TRBJ1-4 for the parts outside the CDR3, the full variable domain is EAGVAQSPRYKIIEKRQSVAFWCNPISGHATLYWYQQILGQGPKLLIQFQNNGVVDDSQLPKDRFSAERLKGVDSTLKIQPAKLEDSAVYLCASSLEVAGAREKLFFGSGTQLSVL.

The chain employs TRBV12-3 or TRBV12-4 and TRBJ2-7; TCRdb lists TRBD2, though no DNA is available to test this call. The CDR3 is 15 residues long. The chain's CDR3 is CASRSSGLGAYEQYF.

The chain joins TRBV3-1 to TRBJ2-1; TCRdb's D gene call, TRBD2, goes unchecked for lack of DNA. Germline CDR1 and CDR2: LGHDT and YNNKEL (reference sequence). This CDR3 has 15 amino acids. The CDR3 sequence is CASSQWTEGYNEQFF.

The rearrangement joins TRBV27 to TRBJ2-5; TCRdb proposes TRBD2, but this gene call is untestable without DNA. The CDR3 length is 16 residues. Looked up from germline, CDR1 is MNHEY and CDR2 is SMNVEV (reference sequence). The CDR3 reads CASSLFGGRAGETQYF.

The V call is TRBV4-1, the J call TRBJ1-5; the TCRdb D gene call, TRBD1, has no DNA to confirm it. Germline-derived CDR1 and CDR2 are MGHRA and YSYEKL. The CDR3 loop spans 16 amino acids. The CDR3 is CASSQERPGSHQPQHF.

The genes are TRBV18 and TRBJ2-1; TCRdb outputs TRBD1, but without DNA this stays unchecked. The CDR3 has 16 amino acids. The germline gives CDR1 KGHSH, CDR2 LQKENI. CDR3 loop: CASSPPSIPRGNEQFF. Full variable domain (missing parts from reference TRBV18 and TRBJ2-1): NAGVMQNPRHLVRRRGQEARLRCSPMKGHSHVYWYRQLPEEGLKFMVYLQKENIIDESGMPKERFSAEFPKEGPSILRIQQVVRGDSAAYFCASSPPSIPRGNEQFFGPGTRLTVL.

The chain combines TRBV14 with TRBJ1-2; the D call of TRBD1 rests on TCRdb alone, since no DNA is present to check it. This CDR3 is 14 amino acids long. From germline, CDR1 is SGHDN and CDR2 FVKESK. The CDR3 sequence: CASSQARGSYGYTF.

The gene calls are TRBV14 and TRBJ1-1. Germline CDR1 reads SGHDN; CDR2 reads FVKESK. CDR3 length: 16 residues. The chain's CDR3 is CASSQEQFLMNTEAFF.

The V call is TRBV18, the J call TRBJ2-1; absent DNA, TCRdb's TRBD2 call cannot be checked. The CDR3 covers 23 residues. Germline loops: CDR1 KGHSH, CDR2 LQKENI. The CDR3 region is CASSSLPLGGPKVPGLATNEQFF.

J is TRBJ1-2 and V is TRBV25-1; TCRdb's D call of TRBD1 is untestable without DNA. The length of the CDR3 is 14 residues. Per germline, CDR1 MGHDK and CDR2 SYGVNS. This chain's CDR3 is CASSEFTGGYGYTF.